This TCR beta chain came from a study of technical replicates of blood from several donors. V gave up 5 bases and J gave up 4 bases, with 12 bases separating them. The CDR3 extends over 14 amino acids. In germline, CDR1 is SEHNR, CDR2 FQNEAQ (reference sequence). Generated by immunoSEQ multiplex PCR, the TCRdb table keeps only in-frame clones and is missing some. This sample has some 94,000 clones, with over 85% found just once. This receptor was obtained from a human donor in good health. The sample taken for sequencing was T cells isolated from PBMCs. This chain joins TRBV7-9 and TRBJ2-1; D is uncertain. In nucleotides, the CDR3 is TGTGCCAGCAGCCTAATGTTTCGATACAATGAGCAGTTCTTC. The encoded protein is CASSLMFRYNEQFF.